One and the same sample provided the 23 T cell receptor beta chains below, sequenced in a study of chemoradiotherapy in HPV16-positive cancers (dated by TCRdb to between 2021 and 2024). Receptor libraries were prepared by the immunoSEQ multiplex PCR assay. Not all clones reach the TCRdb copy of this immuneACCESS table, which keeps in-frame sequences only. Checked studies attribute under half of the gap to unresolved V genes and leave the rest unexplained. This sample holds 15,000 to 20,000 clones; roughly 80% were observed only once. The ten largest clones capture roughly 1.3% of the sample. Sampling was done from a patient who underwent chemoradiotherapy. All receptors come from a human donor with HPV-associated anogenital cancer.

The CDR3 loop reads CSVEAPGSRTGELFF. As DNA, the CDR3 is TGCAGCGTTGAAGCACCCGGGAGTCGCACCGGGGAGCTGTTTTTT. The chain employs TRBV29-1 and TRBJ2-2; D is possibly TRBD2 (6 bases). Germline V gene data show CDR1 as SQVTM and CDR2 as ANQGSEA. The CDR3 is made up of 15 amino acids. V was cut by 1 base and J by 4 bases, with 13 bases left in between.

The V gene is TRBV4-1, the J gene TRBJ2-1; 11 bases map to TRBD2. The V gene end was trimmed by 0 bases and the J gene end by 6 bases; junction bases not matched to a gene: 4. The CDR3 sequence is 16 residues long. The germline V gene has CDR1 MGHRA and CDR2 YSYEKL. This CDR3 reads CASSQEWLAGGNEQFF. DNA for the CDR3: TGCGCCAGCAGCCAAGAGTGGCTAGCGGGGGGCAATGAGCAGTTCTTC.

The chain uses TRBV5-1 and TRBJ2-7, with a tentative D call TRBD1 (5 bases). The CDR3 loop spans 14 amino acids. The V end was cut by 4 bases, the J end by 0 bases, with 11 bases between. Germline V gives CDR1 SGHRS, CDR2 YFSETQ. The CDR3: CASSKLDNSYEQYF. For the CDR3, the DNA is TGCGCCAGCAGCAAATTGGACAACTCCTACGAGCAGTACTTC.

V gene TRBV5-4 combines with J gene TRBJ1-2; D call uncertain. Germline assignment: CDR1 SGHNT and CDR2 YYREEE (reference sequence). The V end was cut by 2 bases, the J end by 1 base, with 9 bases between. The length of the CDR3 is 14 residues. This chain's CDR3 is CASSFQGSNYGYTF. The CDR3 bases are TGTGCCAGCAGCTTTCAAGGGAGTAACTATGGCTACACCTTC.

This rearrangement joins TRBV6-6 to TRBJ1-1; D ambiguous. CDR3 length: 15 residues. Germline loops: CDR1 MNHNY, CDR2 SVGAGI (reference sequence). Trimming stripped 6 bases from V and 0 bases from J, with 14 bases between. The CDR3 reads CASSRVGALNTEAFF. The DNA of the CDR3 is TGTGCCAGCAGCCGCGTTGGCGCATTGAACACTGAAGCTTTCTTT.

V and J are TRBV4-2 and TRBJ1-2; D not resolved. Germline V gene data show CDR1 as LGHNA and CDR2 as YNFKEQ. The CDR3 sequence is 14 residues long. V was shortened by 1 base and J by 8 bases, with 14 bases between the two germline ends. CDR3 DNA: TGTGCCAGCAGCCAAGTTGGAAGGGTAGGCGGCTACACCTTC. Translated, it gives CASSQVGRVGGYTF.

The CDR3 DNA reads TGCGCCAGCAGCTTGGCAACAGGTTTTGACATTCAGTACTTC. Translated, it gives CASSLATGFDIQYF. The chain carries TRBV5-1 and TRBJ2-4; D might be TRBD1 (5 bases). CDR3 length: 14 residues. Trimming removed 0 bases from V and 8 bases from J, with 12 bases in between. CDR1 and CDR2 (germline): SGHRS, YFSETQ. Variable domain in full (rest from reference TRBV5-1 and TRBJ2-4): KAGVTQTPRYLIKTRGQQVTLSCSPISGHRSVSWYQQTPGQGLQFLFEYFSETQRNKGNFPGRFSGRQFSNSRSEMNVSTLELGDSALYLCASSLATGFDIQYFGAGTRLSVL.

This chain joins TRBV9 and TRBJ1-1, with 7 bases matching TRBD1. The germline gives CDR1 SGDLS, CDR2 YYNGEE. V gave up 2 bases and J gave up 2 bases; unmatched junction bases: 3. This CDR3 has 14 residues. The CDR3 bases are TGTGCCAGCAGCGTCGGGACAGCCAACACTGAAGCTTTCTTT. This gives the protein CASSVGTANTEAFF. The variable domain in full, with the rest retrieved from reference TRBV9 and TRBJ1-1, is DSGVTQTPKHLITATGQRVTLRCSPRSGDLSVYWYQQSLDQGLQFLIQYYNGEERAKGNILERFSAQQFPDLHSELNLSSLELGDSALYFCASSVGTANTEAFFGQGTRLTVV.

The gene calls are TRBV11-3 and TRBJ2-1, with D perhaps TRBD1 or TRBD2 (6 bases each). The length of the CDR3 is 15 residues. Trimming took off 2 bases at V and 0 bases at J, with 8 bases between the two ends. Germline V lookup: CDR1 SGHNT, CDR2 YENEEA. The CDR3 sequence is CASSLRGDSYNEQFF. The DNA of the CDR3 is TGTGCCAGCAGCTTAAGGGGGGACTCCTACAATGAGCAGTTCTTC.

V is TRBV6-1 and J is TRBJ1-3, with D perhaps matching TRBD1 (6 bases). CDR1 is MNHNS, CDR2 SASEGT, per germline. The V end was cut by 1 base, the J end by 0 bases, with 22 bases between. This CDR3 comprises 20 residues. The CDR3 nucleotides are TGTGCCAGCAGTGAAGTGTCGACAGGACTCACCCAGCTCTCTGGAAACACCATATATTTT. Amino acid sequence: CASSEVSTGLTQLSGNTIYF.

The J gene is TRBJ2-2, the V gene TRBV6-6, with 7 positions matching TRBD1. CDR1 and CDR2 (germline): MNHNY, SVGAGI (reference sequence). The V gene end was trimmed by 5 bases and the J gene end by 1 base; junction bases not matched to a gene: 7. The CDR3 covers 16 residues. For the CDR3, the DNA is TGTGCCAGCAGTGTCACCGGGACAGTGAACACCGGGGAGCTGTTTTTT. The encoded protein is CASSVTGTVNTGELFF.

This rearrangement joins TRBV21-1 to TRBJ2-3; the listed D gene, TRBD2, was not tested against the DNA. TRBV21-1 is a pseudogene locus. The CDR3 totals 18 residues. The CDR3 loop is CASSKVLAGVTSTDTQYF. The CDR3 DNA is TGTGCCAGCAGCAAAGTACTAGCGGGGGTAACTAGCACAGATACGCAGTATTTT.

This chain joins TRBV7-9 and TRBJ1-1; the D is unclear. The V end was cut by 3 bases, the J end by 7 bases, with 12 bases between. Looked up from germline, CDR1 is SEHNR and CDR2 is FQNEAQ (reference sequence). This CDR3 comprises 13 residues. CDR3 protein: CASSFSGDDEAFF. DNA for the CDR3: TGTGCCAGCAGCTTTTCTGGGGATGATGAAGCTTTCTTT.

The chain is built from TRBV6-1 and TRBJ1-2, with unresolved D. The CDR3 totals 14 residues. Germline CDR1 and CDR2: MNHNS and SASEGT. The germline V and J ends were trimmed by 0 bases and 6 bases, with 11 bases remaining between them. The CDR3 sequence is CASSEAGGSDGYTF. The CDR3 DNA follows: TGTGCCAGCAGTGAAGCGGGAGGTAGCGATGGCTACACCTTC.

There are a few counts of this clone. DNA for the CDR3: TGTGCCAGCAGCTTCCCAGGGACCGGGGAGCTGTTTTTT. This codes for CASSFPGTGELFF. The chain couples TRBV11-2 to TRBJ2-2, with D possibly matching TRBD1 (5 bases). CDR1 SGHAT and CDR2 FQNNGV come from the germline V gene. The V end was cut by 3 bases, the J end by 5 bases, with 7 bases between. The length of the CDR3 is 13 residues.

This clone was recorded a few times. V gene TRBV5-6 combines with J gene TRBJ1-2; 7 nucleotides match TRBD1. Trimming at V came to 4 bases and at J to 7 bases, leaving 7 bases not matched to a gene. The CDR3 is 13 residues long. Germline CDR1 is SGHDT and CDR2 is YYEEEE. CDR3 sequence reads: CASSQDRQFGYTF. CDR3 coding DNA: TGTGCCAGCAGCCAGGACAGGCAGTTTGGCTACACCTTC.

This chain links TRBV9 with TRBJ1-6, with D maybe TRBD1 (6 bases). The germline CDR1 and CDR2 sequences are SGDLS and YYNGEE. Trimming removed 2 bases at V and 6 bases at J, with 12 bases between. The CDR3 covers 15 residues. The CDR3: CASSVGGAPNSPLHF. CDR3 sequence (DNA): TGTGCCAGCAGCGTTGGGGGGGCGCCTAATTCACCCCTCCACTTT. Based on the CDR3 plus reference TRBV9 and TRBJ1-6, the full variable domain is DSGVTQTPKHLITATGQRVTLRCSPRSGDLSVYWYQQSLDQGLQFLIQYYNGEERAKGNILERFSAQQFPDLHSELNLSSLELGDSALYFCASSVGGAPNSPLHFGNGTRLTVT.

The chain couples TRBV9 to TRBJ1-6; the D is unclear. Per germline, CDR1 SGDLS and CDR2 YYNGEE. The CDR3 length is 14 residues. V was pared by 0 bases and J by 7 bases, with 8 bases between. The CDR3 coding sequence is TGTGCCAGCAGCGTAGATCTTGCAAATTCACCCCTCCACTTT. Amino acids: CASSVDLANSPLHF. The full variable domain, rest sourced from reference TRBV9 and TRBJ1-6, is DSGVTQTPKHLITATGQRVTLRCSPRSGDLSVYWYQQSLDQGLQFLIQYYNGEERAKGNILERFSAQQFPDLHSELNLSSLELGDSALYFCASSVDLANSPLHFGNGTRLTVT.

The gene calls are TRBV5-3 and TRBJ1-2; D perhaps matches TRBD1 (5 bases). TRBV5-3 carries the ORF label, with uncertain function. The CDR3 spans 17 residues. Between the trimmed V and J ends, which lost 0 bases and 3 bases, there was a span of 18 bases. The CDR3 DNA reads TGTGCCAGAAGCTTGGCTCTAAAATTAAGGGACGACTATGGCTACACCTTC. Its translation: CARSLALKLRDDYGYTF.

This clone was recorded once. The V and J genes are TRBV11-3 and TRBJ1-1; TRBD1 might be the D (6 bases). V was trimmed by 6 bases and J by 0 bases, leaving 11 bases between them. This CDR3 is 14 amino acids long. The germline CDR1 and CDR2 sequences are SGHNT and YENEEA. Written as DNA, the CDR3 is TGTGCCAGCAGTCCGGGGGGCTTGAACACTGAAGCTTTCTTT. Encoded protein: CASSPGGLNTEAFF. Variable domain in full (rest from reference TRBV11-3 and TRBJ1-1): EAGVVQSPRYKIIEKKQPVAFWCNPISGHNTLYWYLQNLGQGPELLIRYENEEAVDDSQLPKDRFSAERLKGVDSTLKIQPAELGDSAVYLCASSPGGLNTEAFFGQGTRLTVV.

This clone was counted only a few times. The CDR3 region has the DNA TGTGCCAGCAGTTACTCGACGGTGACCCCGGGCCACGGCTACACCTTC. Amino acids: CASSYSTVTPGHGYTF. The chain carries TRBV6-5 and TRBJ1-2; D ambiguous. The germline V gene encodes CDR1 MNHEY and CDR2 SVGAGI. This CDR3 is 16 amino acids long. Trimming took off 0 bases at V and 8 bases at J, with 19 bases between the two ends.

The V call is TRBV6-6, the J call TRBJ1-6, with D hard to call. This CDR3 is 15 amino acids long. CDR1 is MNHNY and CDR2 is SVGAGI in the germline V gene (reference sequence). V was trimmed by 7 bases and J by 10 bases, leaving 20 bases between them. CDR3 DNA: TGTGCCAGCATCAAAGGACCGAATGGGAGGTCACCCCTCCACTTT. This encodes CASIKGPNGRSPLHF.

Written as DNA, the CDR3 is TGTGCCAGCACGCTAGACTGGAGCAATCAGCCCCAGCATTTT. This encodes CASTLDWSNQPQHF. This chain connects TRBV6-1 to TRBJ1-5; D is undetermined. The germline V gene encodes CDR1 MNHNS and CDR2 SASEGT. This CDR3 comprises 14 residues. V lost 7 bases, J lost 1 base, and 11 bases lay in between.